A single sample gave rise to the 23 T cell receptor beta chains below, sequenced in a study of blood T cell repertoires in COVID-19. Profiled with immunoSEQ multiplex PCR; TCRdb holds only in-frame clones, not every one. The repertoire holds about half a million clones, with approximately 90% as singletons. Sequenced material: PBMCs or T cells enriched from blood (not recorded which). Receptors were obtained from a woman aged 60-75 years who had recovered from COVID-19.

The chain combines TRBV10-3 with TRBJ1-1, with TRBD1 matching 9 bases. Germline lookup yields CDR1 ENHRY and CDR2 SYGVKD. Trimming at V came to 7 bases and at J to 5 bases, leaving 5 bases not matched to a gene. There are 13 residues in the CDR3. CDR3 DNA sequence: TGTGCCATCAATGGGGACAGGGAAACTGAAGCTTTCTTT. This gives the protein CAINGDRETEAFF.

The CDR3 here is CASSFSQPQHF. The CDR3 DNA sequence: TGCGCCAGCAGCTTCAGTCAGCCCCAGCATTTT. The genes are TRBV5-1 and TRBJ1-5, with unresolved D. Per germline, CDR1 SGHRS and CDR2 YFSETQ. The CDR3 loop spans 11 amino acids. The ends were cut back, 2 bases at V and 6 bases at J, with 3 bases in the middle.

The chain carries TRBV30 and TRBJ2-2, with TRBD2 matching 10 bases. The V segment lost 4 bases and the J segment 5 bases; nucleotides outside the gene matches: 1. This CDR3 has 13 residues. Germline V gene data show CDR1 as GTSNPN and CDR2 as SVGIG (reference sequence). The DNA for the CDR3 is TGTGCCTGGAAGCGGGGGGGGACCGGGGAGCTGTTTTTT. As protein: CAWKRGGTGELFF.

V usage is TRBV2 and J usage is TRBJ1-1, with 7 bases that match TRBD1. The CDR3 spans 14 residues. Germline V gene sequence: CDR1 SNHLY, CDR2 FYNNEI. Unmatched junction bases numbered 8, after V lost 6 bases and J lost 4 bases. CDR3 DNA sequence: TGTGCCAGCAGCGACAGGGACGGGATCACTGAAGCTTTCTTT. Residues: CASSDRDGITEAFF.

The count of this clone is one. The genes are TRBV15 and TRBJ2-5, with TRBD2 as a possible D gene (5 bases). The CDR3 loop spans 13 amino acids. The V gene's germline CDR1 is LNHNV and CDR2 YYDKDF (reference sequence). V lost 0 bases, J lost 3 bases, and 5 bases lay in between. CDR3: CATSREREETQYF. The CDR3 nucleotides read TGTGCCACCAGCAGAGAGAGGGAAGAGACCCAGTACTTC.

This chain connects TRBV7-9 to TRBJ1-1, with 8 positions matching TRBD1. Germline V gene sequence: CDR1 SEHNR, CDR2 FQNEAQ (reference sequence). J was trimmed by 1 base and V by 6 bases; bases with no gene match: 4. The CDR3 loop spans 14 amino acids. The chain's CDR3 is CASSTGGRNTEAFF. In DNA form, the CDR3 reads TGTGCCAGCAGTACAGGGGGGAGGAACACTGAAGCTTTCTTT.

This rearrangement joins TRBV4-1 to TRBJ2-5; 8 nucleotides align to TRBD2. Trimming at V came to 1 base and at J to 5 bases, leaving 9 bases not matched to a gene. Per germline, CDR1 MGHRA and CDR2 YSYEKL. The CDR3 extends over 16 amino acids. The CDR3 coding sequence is TGCGCCAGCAGCCAAGTTACGGCGGGGGGCAGGGAGACCCAGTACTTC. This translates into CASSQVTAGGRETQYF.

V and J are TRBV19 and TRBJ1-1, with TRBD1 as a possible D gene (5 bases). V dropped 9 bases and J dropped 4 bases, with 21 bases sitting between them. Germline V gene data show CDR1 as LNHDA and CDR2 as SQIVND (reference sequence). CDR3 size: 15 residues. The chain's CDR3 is CASIKGVAFRTEAFF. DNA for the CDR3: TGTGCCAGCATAAAAGGGGTAGCATTCCGCACTGAAGCTTTCTTT.

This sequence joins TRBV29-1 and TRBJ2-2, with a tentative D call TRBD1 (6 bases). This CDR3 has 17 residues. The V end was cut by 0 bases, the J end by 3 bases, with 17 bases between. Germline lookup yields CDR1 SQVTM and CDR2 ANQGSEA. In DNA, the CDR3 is TGCAGCGTTGAAGATGAGAGGCAGGGGTCTCACACCGGGGAGCTGTTTTTT. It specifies CSVEDERQGSHTGELFF.

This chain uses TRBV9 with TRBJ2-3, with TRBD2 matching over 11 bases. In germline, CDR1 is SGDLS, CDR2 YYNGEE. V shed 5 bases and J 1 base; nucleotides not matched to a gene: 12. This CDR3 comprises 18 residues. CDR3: CASSSVGSGGAGTDTQYF. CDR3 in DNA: TGTGCCAGCAGTTCCGTGGGTAGCGGGGGGGCGGGCACAGATACGCAGTATTTT.

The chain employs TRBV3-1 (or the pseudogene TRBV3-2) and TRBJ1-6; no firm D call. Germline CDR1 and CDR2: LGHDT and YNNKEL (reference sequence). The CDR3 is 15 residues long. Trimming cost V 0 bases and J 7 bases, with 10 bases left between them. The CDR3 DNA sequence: TGTGCCAGCAGCCAAGATATTGGCAGAAATTCACCCCTCCACTTT. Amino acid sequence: CASSQDIGRNSPLHF.

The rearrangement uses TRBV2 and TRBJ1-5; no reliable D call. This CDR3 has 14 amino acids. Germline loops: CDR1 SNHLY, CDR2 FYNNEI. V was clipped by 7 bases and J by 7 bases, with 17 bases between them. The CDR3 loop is CASTRSMVNQPQHF. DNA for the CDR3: TGTGCCAGCACAAGGAGTATGGTGAACCAGCCCCAGCATTTT.

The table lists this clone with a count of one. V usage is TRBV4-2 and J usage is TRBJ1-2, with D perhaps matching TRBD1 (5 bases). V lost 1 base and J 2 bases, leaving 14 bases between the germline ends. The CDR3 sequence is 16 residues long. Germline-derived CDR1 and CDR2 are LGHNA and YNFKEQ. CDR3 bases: TGTGCCAGCAGCCAAGTTCCGGCAGGGAAAAACTATGGCTACACCTTC. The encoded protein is CASSQVPAGKNYGYTF.

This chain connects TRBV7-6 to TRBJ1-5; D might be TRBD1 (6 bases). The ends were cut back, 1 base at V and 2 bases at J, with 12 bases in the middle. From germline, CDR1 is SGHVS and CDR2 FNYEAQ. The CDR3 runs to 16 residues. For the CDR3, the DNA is TGTGCCAGCAGCTTAGATGGGGGCGCAGGCAATCAGCCCCAGCATTTT. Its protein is CASSLDGGAGNQPQHF.

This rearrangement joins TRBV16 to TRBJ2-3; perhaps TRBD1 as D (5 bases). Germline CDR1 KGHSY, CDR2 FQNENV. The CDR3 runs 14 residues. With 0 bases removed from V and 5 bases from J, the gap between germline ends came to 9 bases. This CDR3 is CASSQSYQGDTQYF. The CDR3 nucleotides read TGTGCCAGCAGCCAATCCTACCAGGGAGATACGCAGTATTTT.

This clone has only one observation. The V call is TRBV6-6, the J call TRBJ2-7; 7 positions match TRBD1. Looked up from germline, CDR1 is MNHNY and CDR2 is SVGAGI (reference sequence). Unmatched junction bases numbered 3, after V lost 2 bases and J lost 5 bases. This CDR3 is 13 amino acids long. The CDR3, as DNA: TGTGCCAGCAGTTACAGGGACAGAGACGAGCAGTACTTC. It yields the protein CASSYRDRDEQYF.

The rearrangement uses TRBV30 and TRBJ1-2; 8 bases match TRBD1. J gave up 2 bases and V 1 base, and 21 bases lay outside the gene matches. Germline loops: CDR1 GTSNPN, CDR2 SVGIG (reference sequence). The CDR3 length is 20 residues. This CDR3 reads CAWSGPKLILGQGSNYGYTF. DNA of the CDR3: TGTGCCTGGAGTGGCCCGAAATTGATACTCGGACAGGGCTCAAACTATGGCTACACCTTC.

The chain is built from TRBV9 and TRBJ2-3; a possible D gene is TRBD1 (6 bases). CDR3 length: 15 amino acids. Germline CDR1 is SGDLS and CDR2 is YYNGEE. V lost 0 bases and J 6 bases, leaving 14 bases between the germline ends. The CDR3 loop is CASSVVGQGIDTQYF. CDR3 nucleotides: TGTGCCAGCAGCGTAGTCGGGCAGGGGATTGATACGCAGTATTTT.

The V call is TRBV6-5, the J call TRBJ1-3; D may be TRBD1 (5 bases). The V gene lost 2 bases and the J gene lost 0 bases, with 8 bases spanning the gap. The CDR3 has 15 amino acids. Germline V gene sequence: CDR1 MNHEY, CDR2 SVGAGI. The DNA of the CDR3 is TGTGCCAGCAGTTACGACAGCTCCTCTGGAAACACCATATATTTT. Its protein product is CASSYDSSSGNTIYF.

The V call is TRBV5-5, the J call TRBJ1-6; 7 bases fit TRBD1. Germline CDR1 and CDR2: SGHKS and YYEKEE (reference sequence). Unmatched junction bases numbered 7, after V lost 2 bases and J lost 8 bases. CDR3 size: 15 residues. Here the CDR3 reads CASSLGGTVYSPLHF. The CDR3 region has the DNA TGTGCCAGCAGCTTAGGGGGGACAGTTTATTCACCCCTCCACTTT.

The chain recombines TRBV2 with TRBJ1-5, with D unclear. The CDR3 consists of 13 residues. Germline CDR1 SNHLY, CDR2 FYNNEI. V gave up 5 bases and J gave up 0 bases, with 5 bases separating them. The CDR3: CASSINSNQPQHF. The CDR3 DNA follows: TGTGCCAGCAGTATAAATAGCAATCAGCCCCAGCATTTT.

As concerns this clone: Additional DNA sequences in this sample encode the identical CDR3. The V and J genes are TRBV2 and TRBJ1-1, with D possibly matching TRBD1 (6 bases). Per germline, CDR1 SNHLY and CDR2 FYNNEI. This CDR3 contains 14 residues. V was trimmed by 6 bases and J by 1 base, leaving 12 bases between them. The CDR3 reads CASSLQGTNTEAFF. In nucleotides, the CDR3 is TGTGCCAGCAGCCTCCAGGGGACGAACACTGAAGCTTTCTTT. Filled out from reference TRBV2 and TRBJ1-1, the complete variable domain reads EPEVTQTPSHQVTQMGQEVILRCVPISNHLYFYWYRQILGQKVEFLVSFYNNEISEKSEIFDDQFSVERPDGSNFTLKIRSTKLEDSAMYFCASSLQGTNTEAFFGQGTRLTVV.

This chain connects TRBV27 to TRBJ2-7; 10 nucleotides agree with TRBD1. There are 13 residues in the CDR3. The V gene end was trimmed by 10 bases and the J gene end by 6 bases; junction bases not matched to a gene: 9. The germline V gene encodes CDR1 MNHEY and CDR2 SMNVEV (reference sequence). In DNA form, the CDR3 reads TGTGCCACCTCGGACAGGGGGGAGCGCGAGCAGTACTTC. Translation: CATSDRGEREQYF.